Each of the 26 T cell receptor beta chains below was sequenced from the same sample in a study of blood T cell repertoires in COVID-19. Only in-frame clones appear in the TCRdb table, and some are missing; sequencing was by immunoSEQ multiplex PCR. Here the sample spans about 370,000 clones, roughly nine tenths being singletons. Sequenced: PBMCs or T cells enriched from blood (not recorded which). The receptor source for this set is a man aged 18 to 29 who had recovered from COVID-19.

The chain couples TRBV6-6 to TRBJ2-3, with 9 bases lining up with TRBD2. V lost 0 bases to trimming and J lost 3 bases; unmatched junction nucleotides: 1. CDR1 is MNHNY and CDR2 is SVGAGI in the germline V gene (reference sequence). This CDR3 has 15 amino acids. The CDR3: CASSYSTSGTDTQYF. The CDR3 DNA is TGTGCCAGCAGTTACTCGACTAGCGGAACAGATACGCAGTATTTT.

V usage is TRBV7-3 and J usage is TRBJ2-3; 12 bases map to TRBD2. The CDR3 is 16 amino acids. Germline-derived CDR1 and CDR2 are SGHTA and FQGTGA. The V segment lost 5 bases and the J segment 0 bases; nucleotides outside the gene matches: 3. Here the CDR3 reads CASSLGLAGSTDTQYF. DNA of the CDR3: TGTGCCAGCAGCCTAGGACTAGCGGGGAGCACAGATACGCAGTATTTT.

This clone came up once. The CDR3 sequence: CATSRGGPSYEQYF. The CDR3 DNA follows: TGTGCCACTTCGAGGGGGGGGCCTTCCTACGAGCAGTACTTC. The chain is built from TRBV2 and TRBJ2-7; TRBD2 might be the D (7 bases). V shed 10 bases and J shed 1 base, with 17 bases lying between them. CDR1 SNHLY and CDR2 FYNNEI come from the germline V gene. CDR3 length: 14 amino acids.

The chain links TRBV3-1 (or the pseudogene TRBV3-2) to TRBJ1-1, with D possibly being TRBD1 (6 bases). From germline, CDR1 is LGHDT and CDR2 YNNKEL (reference sequence). The CDR3 loop spans 12 amino acids. V was clipped by 3 bases and J by 8 bases, with 10 bases between them. The CDR3 is CASSQWGHEAFF. The CDR3 DNA reads TGTGCCAGCAGCCAGTGGGGGCACGAAGCTTTCTTT.

The V and J genes are TRBV11-2 and TRBJ1-6; D might be TRBD1 (6 bases). CDR1 and CDR2 from the germline V gene are SGHAT and FQNNGV. This CDR3 has 16 amino acids. V gave up 7 bases and J gave up 7 bases, with 20 bases separating them. The CDR3: CASTEGGRRTNSPLHF. The CDR3 nucleotides read TGTGCCAGCACCGAAGGGGGACGGAGAACCAATTCACCCCTCCACTTT.

The chain recombines TRBV30 with TRBJ2-1; 9 bases fit TRBD2. CDR3 length: 14 residues. Germline CDR1 and CDR2: GTSNPN and SVGIG (reference sequence). J gave up 7 bases and V 0 bases, and 4 bases lay outside the gene matches. The CDR3 loop reads CAWSVGREGNEQFF. CDR3 coding DNA: TGTGCCTGGAGTGTAGGGCGGGAGGGGAATGAGCAGTTCTTC.

DNA of the CDR3: TGTGCCAGCAGCTTAGCGCTGAGCGGGGGCTCCTACAATGAGCAGTTCTTC. Amino acid sequence: CASSLALSGGSYNEQFF. The chain joins TRBV7-2 to TRBJ2-1, with 8 bases that match TRBD2. Losses at the gene ends were 0 bases for V and 0 bases for J; bases not matched to a gene: 4. The CDR3 runs 17 residues. Germline CDR1 SGHTA, CDR2 FQGNSA. The full variable domain, with the rest looked up from reference TRBV7-2 and TRBJ2-1, is GAGVSQSPSNKVTEKGKDVELRCDPISGHTALYWYRQSLGQGLEFLIYFQGNSAPDKSGLPSDRFSAERTGGSVSTLTIQRTQQEDSAVYLCASSLALSGGSYNEQFFGPGTRLTVL.

The chain combines TRBV10-3 with TRBJ2-7; D perhaps matches TRBD1 (6 bases). Germline V gene lookup returns CDR1 ENHRY and CDR2 SYGVKD. The CDR3 consists of 14 residues. Trimming stripped 11 bases from V and 0 bases from J, with 17 bases between. CDR3 coding DNA: TGTGCCTCGCAAACGGGACATAGCTCCTACGAGCAGTACTTC. This encodes CASQTGHSSYEQYF.

CDR3: CASGGLAGGEQYF. CDR3 nucleotide sequence: TGTGCCAGCGGGGGACTAGCGGGAGGCGAGCAGTACTTC. The rearrangement joins TRBV7-8 to TRBJ2-7, with 15 bases matching TRBD2. Germline V lookup: CDR1 SGHVS, CDR2 FQNEAQ. The J segment lost 6 bases and the V segment lost 8 bases, leaving 2 bases of the junction unmatched. CDR3 size: 13 residues.

The sample holds one count of this clone. The V call is TRBV6-5, the J call TRBJ2-4; TRBD2 matches at 8 bases. This CDR3 spans 14 amino acids. Germline CDR1 reads MNHEY; CDR2 reads SVGAGI. CDR3 in amino acids: CAVGGELAKNIQYF. DNA of the CDR3: TGTGCGGTCGGGGGGGAACTAGCCAAAAACATTCAGTACTTC.

The rearrangement links TRBV2 to TRBJ1-1, with a tentative D call TRBD1 (5 bases). Trimming shortened V by 4 bases and J by 5 bases, and 17 bases separated the two germline ends. This CDR3 has 15 amino acids. The V gene's germline CDR1 is SNHLY and CDR2 FYNNEI. CDR3: CASSAPTRVITEAFF. CDR3 DNA: TGTGCCAGCAGTGCCCCGACCAGGGTAATAACTGAAGCTTTCTTT.

The chain links TRBV5-1 to TRBJ2-2; TRBD1 matches 9 bases. CDR1 SGHRS and CDR2 YFSETQ come from the germline V gene. V was clipped by 2 bases and J by 5 bases; unmatched bases: 7. The CDR3 runs to 16 residues. The CDR3 sequence: CASSFAGQGLTGELFF. The CDR3 bases are TGCGCCAGCAGCTTCGCGGGACAGGGTCTTACCGGGGAGCTGTTTTTT.

This clone was seen a handful of times. The rearrangement uses TRBV4-1 and TRBJ2-1; 11 bases line up with TRBD2. CDR1 and CDR2 (germline): MGHRA, YSYEKL. The CDR3 spans 20 residues. V dropped 6 bases and J dropped 3; count of bases not matched to a gene: 19. CDR3 sequence (DNA): TGCGCCAGCAGTCGTTCCACAGGGGGCGCCGGGACTAGCGGCTACAATGAGCAGTTCTTC. This gives the protein CASSRSTGGAGTSGYNEQFF.

The genes are TRBV28 and TRBJ1-2, with 7 bases lining up with TRBD1. J was trimmed by 4 bases and V by 1 base; bases with no gene match: 6. The CDR3 covers 15 residues. Per germline, CDR1 MDHEN and CDR2 SYDVKM. CDR3 loop: CASSLSIQGLYGYTF. As DNA, the CDR3 is TGTGCCAGCAGTTTATCGATACAGGGGCTCTATGGCTACACCTTC.

Notes on this clone: This sample also contains other DNA sequences that code for the same CDR3. This chain joins TRBV19 and TRBJ2-7, with TRBD2 matching 7 bases. With V trimmed by 3 bases and J by 4 bases, 0 bases remained unmatched. Germline CDR1 is LNHDA and CDR2 is SQIVND (reference sequence). The CDR3 sequence is 12 residues long. CDR3 in amino acids: CASSMGGYEQYF. The DNA for the CDR3 is TGTGCCAGTAGTATGGGAGGGTACGAGCAGTACTTC.

The chain joins TRBV21-1 to TRBJ2-7; TRBD2, the D gene given by the table, was not confirmed from the DNA. TRBV21-1 is marked as a pseudogene. This CDR3 comprises 16 residues. The CDR3 DNA is TGTGCCAGCAGCATCGGAGGGAAGGGCAGTATAGACGAGCAGTACTTC. Protein sequence: CASSIGGKGSIDEQYF.

This rearrangement joins TRBV13 to TRBJ2-3; maybe TRBD2 (6 bases). Germline-derived CDR1 and CDR2 are PRHDT and FYEKMQ (reference sequence). V dropped 5 bases and J dropped 0 bases, with 9 bases sitting between them. The CDR3 is 14 residues long. The CDR3 sequence is CASSVGGSTDTQYF. The CDR3 DNA reads TGTGCCAGCAGCGTTGGGGGGAGCACAGATACGCAGTATTTT.

This clone has only a few counts. The rearrangement links TRBV11-1 to TRBJ1-6, with a weak D call TRBD1 (5 bases). CDR1 is SGHAT and CDR2 is FQDESV in the germline V gene (reference sequence). This CDR3 comprises 13 residues. The V end lost 3 bases, the J end lost 14 bases, and 14 bases lay between the germline ends. CDR3 sequence: CASSLTPQGTLHF. CDR3 DNA: TGTGCCAGCAGCTTGACCCCCCAGGGAACCCTCCACTTT.

The rearrangement uses TRBV19 and TRBJ2-1; D is uncertain. This CDR3 contains 12 residues. Germline-derived CDR1 and CDR2 are LNHDA and SQIVND (reference sequence). The V end was cut by 4 bases, the J end by 8 bases, with 9 bases between. This chain's CDR3 is CASSTSGDEQFF. The DNA for the CDR3 is TGTGCCAGTAGTACGTCAGGCGATGAGCAGTTCTTC.

The chain couples TRBV6-2 or TRBV6-3 to TRBJ2-7; TRBD1 matches 8 bases. Germline CDR1 reads MNHEY; CDR2 reads SVGEGT. J was trimmed by 0 bases and V by 3 bases; bases with no gene match: 10. The CDR3 length is 17 residues. Written as DNA, the CDR3 is TGTGCCAGCAGTTATCCCGGGACAGGCGTACCCTCCTACGAGCAGTACTTC. Translating gives CASSYPGTGVPSYEQYF.

This clone appeared a single time. This chain joins TRBV7-9 and TRBJ2-7; TRBD2 aligns across 8 bases. Unmatched junction bases numbered 2, after V lost 5 bases and J lost 5 bases. The CDR3 covers 12 residues. From germline, CDR1 is SEHNR and CDR2 FQNEAQ (reference sequence). This CDR3 reads CASSPGGHEQYF. DNA for the CDR3: TGTGCCAGCAGCCCGGGGGGGCACGAGCAGTACTTC.

The J gene is TRBJ1-3, the V gene TRBV7-2; the D gene is possibly TRBD1 (5 bases). V was pared by 2 bases and J by 4 bases, with 9 bases between. Per germline, CDR1 SGHTA and CDR2 FQGNSA. The CDR3 covers 14 residues. The CDR3 bases are TGTGCCAGCAGCTTAAGACAGACCGGAAACACCATATATTTT. Protein sequence: CASSLRQTGNTIYF.

The chain links TRBV2 to TRBJ2-1, with TRBD2 identical over 7 bases. The CDR3 runs to 14 residues. Per germline, CDR1 SNHLY and CDR2 FYNNEI. The J segment lost 4 bases and the V segment lost 4 bases, leaving 4 bases of the junction unmatched. The CDR3 sequence is CASSALAVYNEQFF. The DNA for the CDR3 is TGTGCCAGCAGTGCCCTAGCGGTATACAATGAGCAGTTCTTC.

V is TRBV16 and J is TRBJ1-5; possibly TRBD1 for D (5 bases). Germline V CDR1 and CDR2: KGHSY, FQNENV. This CDR3 comprises 16 residues. The germline V and J ends were trimmed by 0 bases and 0 bases, with 9 bases remaining between them. CDR3 residues: CASSQSQGNSNQPQHF. The CDR3 DNA sequence: TGTGCCAGCAGCCAATCGCAGGGAAATAGCAATCAGCCCCAGCATTTT.

The J gene is TRBJ1-1, the V gene TRBV11-2; TRBD1 matches 8 bases. This CDR3 region has 13 residues. V lost 5 bases, J lost 8 bases, and 7 bases stayed unmatched. Germline CDR1 SGHAT, CDR2 FQNNGV. CDR3 in DNA: TGTGCCAGCAGCCGGCGACAGGGGTTAGAAGCTTTCTTT. This codes for CASSRRQGLEAFF.

The chain is built from TRBV25-1 and TRBJ2-5, with 7 bases aligning to TRBD2. The CDR3 sequence is 17 residues long. The V gene end was trimmed by 5 bases and the J gene end by 1 base; junction bases not matched to a gene: 13. Looked up from germline, CDR1 is MGHDK and CDR2 is SYGVNS. The CDR3 sequence: CASSPQVLADFQETQYF. In DNA form, the CDR3 reads TGTGCCAGCAGTCCACAGGTCCTAGCGGACTTCCAAGAGACCCAGTACTTC.